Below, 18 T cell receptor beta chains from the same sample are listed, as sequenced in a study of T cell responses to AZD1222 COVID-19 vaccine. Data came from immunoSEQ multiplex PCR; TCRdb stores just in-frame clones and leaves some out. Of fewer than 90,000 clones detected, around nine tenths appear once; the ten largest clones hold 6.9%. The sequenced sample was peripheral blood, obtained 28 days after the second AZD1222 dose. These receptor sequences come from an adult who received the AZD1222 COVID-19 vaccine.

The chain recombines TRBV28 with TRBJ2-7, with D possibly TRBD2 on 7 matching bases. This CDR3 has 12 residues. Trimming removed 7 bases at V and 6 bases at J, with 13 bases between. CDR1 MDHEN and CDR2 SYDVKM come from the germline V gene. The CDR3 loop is CASIGGAGEQYF. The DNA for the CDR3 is TGTGCCAGCATAGGGGGGGCTGGCGAGCAGTACTTC.

The DNA for the CDR3 is TGTGCCAGCAGTGATGAAGGGTTCCAGCCCCAGCATTTT. Translated, it gives CASSDEGFQPQHF. The chain carries TRBV2 and TRBJ1-5; D is unresolved. Between the trimmed V and J ends, which lost 3 bases and 7 bases, there was a span of 10 bases. The CDR3 covers 13 residues. CDR1 and CDR2 (germline): SNHLY, FYNNEI.

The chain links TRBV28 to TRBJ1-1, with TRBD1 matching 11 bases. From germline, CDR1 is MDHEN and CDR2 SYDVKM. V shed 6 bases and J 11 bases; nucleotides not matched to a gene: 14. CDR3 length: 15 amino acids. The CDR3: CASSSGGTGGKDAFF. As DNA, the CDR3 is TGTGCCAGCAGCTCTGGCGGGACAGGGGGGAAGGACGCTTTCTTT.

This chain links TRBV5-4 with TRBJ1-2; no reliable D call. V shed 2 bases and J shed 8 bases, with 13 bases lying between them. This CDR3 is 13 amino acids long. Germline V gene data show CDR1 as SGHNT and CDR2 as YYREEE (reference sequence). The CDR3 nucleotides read TGTGCCAGCAGCTTTAAGGGAGGTAACGGCTACACCTTC. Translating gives CASSFKGGNGYTF.

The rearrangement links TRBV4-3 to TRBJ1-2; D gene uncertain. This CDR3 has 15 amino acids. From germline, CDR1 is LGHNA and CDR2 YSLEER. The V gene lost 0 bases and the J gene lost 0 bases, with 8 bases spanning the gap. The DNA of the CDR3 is TGCGCCAGCAGCCAAGAGGCAGTTTCTAACTATGGCTACACCTTC. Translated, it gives CASSQEAVSNYGYTF.

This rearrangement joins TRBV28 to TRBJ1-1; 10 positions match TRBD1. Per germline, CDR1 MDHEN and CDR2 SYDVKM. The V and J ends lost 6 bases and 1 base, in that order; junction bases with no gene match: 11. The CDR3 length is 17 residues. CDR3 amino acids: CASRLTRTGGGNTEAFF. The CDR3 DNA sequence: TGTGCCAGCAGACTTACACGGACAGGGGGGGGGAACACTGAAGCTTTCTTT. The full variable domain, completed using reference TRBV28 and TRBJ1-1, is DVKVTQSSRYLVKRTGEKVFLECVQDMDHENMFWYRQDPGLGLRLIYFSYDVKMKEKGDIPEGYSVSREKKERFSLILESASTNQTSMYLCASRLTRTGGGNTEAFFGQGTRLTVV.

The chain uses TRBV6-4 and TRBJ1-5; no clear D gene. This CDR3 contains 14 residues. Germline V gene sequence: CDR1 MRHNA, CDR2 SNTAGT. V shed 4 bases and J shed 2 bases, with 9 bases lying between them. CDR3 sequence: CASSVRAGNQPQHF. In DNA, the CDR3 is TGTGCCAGCAGTGTAAGGGCTGGCAATCAGCCCCAGCATTTT.

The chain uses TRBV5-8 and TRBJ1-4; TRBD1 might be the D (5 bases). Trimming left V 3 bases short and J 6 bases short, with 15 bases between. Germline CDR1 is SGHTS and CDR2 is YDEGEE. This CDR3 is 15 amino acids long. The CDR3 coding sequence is TGTGCCAGCAGCTGGGGTGGGGGAGCCGATGAAAAACTGTTTTTT. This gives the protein CASSWGGGADEKLFF.

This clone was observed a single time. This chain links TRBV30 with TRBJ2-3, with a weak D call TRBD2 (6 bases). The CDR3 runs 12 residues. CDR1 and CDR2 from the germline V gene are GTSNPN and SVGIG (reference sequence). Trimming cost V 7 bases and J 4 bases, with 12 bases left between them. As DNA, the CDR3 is TGTGCCTTGATGCCGGGGGCAGATACGCAGTATTTT. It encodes CALMPGADTQYF.

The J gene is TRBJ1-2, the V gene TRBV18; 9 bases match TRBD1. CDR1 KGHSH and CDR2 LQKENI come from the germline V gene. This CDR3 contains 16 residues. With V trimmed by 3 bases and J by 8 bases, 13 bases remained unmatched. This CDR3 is CASSPQLQQGAWGYTF. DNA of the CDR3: TGTGCCAGCTCACCCCAGTTACAACAGGGGGCTTGGGGCTACACCTTC. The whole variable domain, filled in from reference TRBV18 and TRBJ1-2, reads NAGVMQNPRHLVRRRGQEARLRCSPMKGHSHVYWYRQLPEEGLKFMVYLQKENIIDESGMPKERFSAEFPKEGPSILRIQQVVRGDSAAYFCASSPQLQQGAWGYTFGSGTRLTVV.

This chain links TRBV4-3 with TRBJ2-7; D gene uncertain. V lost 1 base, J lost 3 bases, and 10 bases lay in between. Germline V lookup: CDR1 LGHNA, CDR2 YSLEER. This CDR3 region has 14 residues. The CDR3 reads CASSQGLYSYEQYF. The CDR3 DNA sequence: TGCGCCAGCAGCCAAGGATTATACAGCTACGAGCAGTACTTC.

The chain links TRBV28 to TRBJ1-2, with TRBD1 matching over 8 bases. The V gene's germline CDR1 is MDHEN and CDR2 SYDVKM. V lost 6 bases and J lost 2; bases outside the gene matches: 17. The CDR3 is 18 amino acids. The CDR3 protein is CASSFAQPWGQDNYGYTF. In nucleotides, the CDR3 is TGTGCCAGCAGCTTTGCCCAACCTTGGGGACAGGACAACTATGGCTACACCTTC.

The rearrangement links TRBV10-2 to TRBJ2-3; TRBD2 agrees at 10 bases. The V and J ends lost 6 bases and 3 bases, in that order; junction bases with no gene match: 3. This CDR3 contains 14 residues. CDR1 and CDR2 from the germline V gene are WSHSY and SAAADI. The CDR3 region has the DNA TGCGCCAGCAGAGGGACTAGCGTTACAGATACGCAGTATTTT. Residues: CASRGTSVTDTQYF.

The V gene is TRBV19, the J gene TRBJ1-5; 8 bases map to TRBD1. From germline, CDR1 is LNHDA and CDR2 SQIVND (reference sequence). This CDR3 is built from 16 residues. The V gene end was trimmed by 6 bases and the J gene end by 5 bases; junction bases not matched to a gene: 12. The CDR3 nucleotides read TGTGCCAGTAGACGATCACCCAGGGGGCAGGATCAGCCCCAGCATTTT. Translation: CASRRSPRGQDQPQHF.

The chain's CDR3 is CASSARPGHSLSSYEQYF. As DNA, the CDR3 is TGTGCCAGCAGCGCCCGTCCCGGACATTCCTTGAGCTCCTACGAGCAGTACTTC. The V gene is TRBV11-2, the J gene TRBJ2-7; possible D gene TRBD1, 5 bases. The CDR3 loop spans 18 amino acids. Germline loops: CDR1 SGHAT, CDR2 FQNNGV. Trimming stripped 5 bases from V and 0 bases from J, with 23 bases between.

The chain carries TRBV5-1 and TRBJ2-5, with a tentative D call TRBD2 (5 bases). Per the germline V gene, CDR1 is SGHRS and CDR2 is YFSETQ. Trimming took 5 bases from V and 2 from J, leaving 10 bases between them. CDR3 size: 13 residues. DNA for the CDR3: TGCGCCAGCAGTCCCGGGATACAAGAGACCCAGTACTTC. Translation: CASSPGIQETQYF.

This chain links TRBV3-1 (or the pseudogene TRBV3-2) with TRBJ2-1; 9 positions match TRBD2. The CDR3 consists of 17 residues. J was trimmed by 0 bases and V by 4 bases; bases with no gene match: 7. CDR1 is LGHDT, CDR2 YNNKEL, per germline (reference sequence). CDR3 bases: TGTGCCAGCAGCCTTTTTAGCGGGAGAAGCTCCTACAATGAGCAGTTCTTC. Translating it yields CASSLFSGRSSYNEQFF.

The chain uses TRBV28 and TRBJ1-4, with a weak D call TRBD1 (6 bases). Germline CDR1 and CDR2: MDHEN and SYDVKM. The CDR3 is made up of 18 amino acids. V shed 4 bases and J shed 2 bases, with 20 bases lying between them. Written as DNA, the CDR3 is TGTGCCAGCAGTTCACCCTCAGCCTCAGGGGCCACTAATGAAAAACTGTTTTTT. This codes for CASSSPSASGATNEKLFF.